This T cell receptor beta chain was recorded in a study of T cell changes during pregnancy in multiple sclerosis. Germline V gene lookup returns CDR1 LGHNA and CDR2 YSLEER. Trimming removed 2 bases from V and 1 base from J, with 10 bases in between. CDR3 length: 15 amino acids. Generated by immunoSEQ multiplex PCR, the TCRdb table keeps only in-frame clones and is missing some. The sample yields 100,000 to 110,000 clones, 92% seen once. The chain carries TRBV4-3 and TRBJ2-3; perhaps TRBD2 as D (6 bases). Sequenced here: peripheral blood, sampled after pregnancy. The sequence was obtained from a female donor with multiple sclerosis, enrolled in a pregnancy study. The CDR3 protein is CASSQRGSGTDTQYF. The DNA for the CDR3 is TGCGCCAGCAGCCAACGGGGGTCGGGCACAGATACGCAGTATTTT.